This T cell receptor beta chain was sequenced during a study of human T cells and chemical hapten exposure. Study at large: Patients' scalps got diphenylcyclopropenone weekly throughout the approximately 25-week study. There were per-sample TCR yield variations, arising mainly from small pooled library volume differences.

Each CDR3 protein is one row after TCRdb ran MiXCR on the RACE reads. The data contain a few hundred thousand distinct CDR3 sequences, about 6% of them singletons. The germline V and J ends were trimmed by 7 bases and 0 bases, with 14 bases remaining between them. The CDR3 sequence is 14 residues long. CDR1 DFQATT and CDR2 SNEGSKA come from the germline V gene (reference sequence). This clonotype has more than one count but fewer than ten. The time point is: patch test 2, 6 weeks after DPC sensitization. Treatment specified: therapeutic diphenylcyclopropenone sensitization with weekly scalp DPC. The TCR sequence derives from a woman between 18 and 30 years old with alopecia areata. Some clones in this sample may be carry-over from other donors' samples. The genes are TRBV20-1 and TRBJ2-3, with D maybe TRBD2 (5 bases). The starting material was whole blood, obtained in connection with sensitization to the hapten diphenylcyclopropenone (DPC). The CDR3 loop reads CSVRDYKSTDTQYF. CDR3 DNA: TGCAGTGTGAGGGATTACAAGAGCACAGATACGCAGTATTTT.